The present T cell receptor beta chain was sequenced within a study of cytomegalovirus exposure and HLA in healthy donors. The CDR3 runs 15 residues. V shed 5 bases and J shed 4 bases, with 15 bases lying between them. Germline lookup yields CDR1 LNHDA and CDR2 SQIVND (reference sequence). Primers included in the PCR were 60 Vbeta and 13 Jbeta primers. Only in-frame clones appear in the TCRdb table, and some are missing; sequencing was by immunoSEQ multiplex PCR. Counted here are under 95,000 clones, 60% to 80% occurring once; the ten biggest clones make up 2% to 2.5%. The chain joins TRBV19 to TRBJ1-3, with a tentative D call TRBD1 (5 bases). Sequenced input: PBMCs. The receptor's source is a man aged 40-55 years in good health and CMV-seronegative. The CDR3 here is CASSEQDLPGNTIYF. Here the CDR3 DNA reads TGTGCCAGTAGTGAACAGGACCTCCCAGGAAACACCATATATTTT.